These 27 T cell receptor beta chains came from one sample sequenced in a study of blood T cell repertoires in COVID-19. The data were produced by immunoSEQ multiplex PCR, yet TCRdb's version contains in-frame clones alone and is incomplete. The sample gives roughly 250,000 clones, approximately 89% of which show up once; 0.95% to 1.5% is in the top ten. Source material: PBMCs or T cells enriched from blood (not recorded which). These receptors originate from a woman in her thirties or forties with acute COVID-19.

There are a few counts of this clone. The chain links TRBV6-2 or TRBV6-3 to TRBJ2-1; no clear D. The CDR3 runs to 12 residues. V was cut by 2 bases and J by 7 bases, with 6 bases left in between. Germline V CDR1 and CDR2: MNHEY, SVGEGT. Written as DNA, the CDR3 is TGTGCCAGCAGTTACGCGAGGAATGAGCAGTTCTTC. It codes for CASSYARNEQFF.

The chain links TRBV5-1 to TRBJ1-3, with D uncertain. The V and J ends lost 0 bases and 4 bases respectively, with 5 bases between them. The germline V gene has CDR1 SGHRS and CDR2 YFSETQ. The CDR3 totals 13 residues. CDR3 nucleotides: TGCGCCAGCAGCTTGGACGGGGGAAACACCATATATTTT. Translating it yields CASSLDGGNTIYF.

The DNA of the CDR3 is TGTGCCACCAGTCCCGGGACAGGGGTAAAAGAGACCCAGTACTTC. Amino acid sequence: CATSPGTGVKETQYF. The chain combines TRBV15 with TRBJ2-5; the match to TRBD1 covers 10 bases. This CDR3 spans 15 amino acids. V was pared by 6 bases and J by 3 bases, with 7 bases of the junction left unmatched. Looked up from germline, CDR1 is LNHNV and CDR2 is YYDKDF (reference sequence).

The V call is TRBV15, the J call TRBJ2-1; D possibly corresponds to TRBD2 (6 bases). There are 17 residues in the CDR3. V gave up 5 bases and J gave up 6 bases, with 23 bases separating them. The germline gives CDR1 LNHNV, CDR2 YYDKDF (reference sequence). CDR3 loop: CATSAPGDPLGPNEQFF. The DNA of the CDR3 is TGTGCCACCAGCGCTCCGGGAGACCCCTTAGGACCCAATGAGCAGTTCTTC.

The V call is TRBV27, the J call TRBJ2-3; 16 bases line up with TRBD2. After removal of 5 bases from V and 4 bases from J, the junction contained 9 bases not matched to a gene. Looked up from germline, CDR1 is MNHEY and CDR2 is SMNVEV (reference sequence). The CDR3 is made up of 18 amino acids. The CDR3 coding sequence is TGTGCCAGCAGTATTCTGGGGACTAGCGGGAGGGCCCCAGATACGCAGTATTTT. Translation: CASSILGTSGRAPDTQYF.

The rearrangement uses TRBV5-1 and TRBJ2-5; 7 nucleotides line up with TRBD1. The CDR3 loop spans 14 amino acids. The V and J ends lost 4 bases and 5 bases, in that order; junction bases with no gene match: 8. Looked up from germline, CDR1 is SGHRS and CDR2 is YFSETQ. CDR3 sequence reads: CASSTTGDGETQYF. CDR3 DNA sequence: TGCGCCAGCAGCACAACAGGGGACGGGGAGACCCAGTACTTC.

The V and J genes are TRBV24-1 and TRBJ1-2, with 7 positions matching TRBD1. CDR1 and CDR2 (germline): KGHDR, SFDVKD. Trimming at V came to 3 bases and at J to 8 bases, leaving 11 bases not matched to a gene. CDR3 length: 15 residues. The chain's CDR3 is CATSDPGQVVGGYTF. CDR3 bases: TGTGCCACCAGTGATCCTGGACAGGTGGTGGGAGGCTACACCTTC.

The chain carries TRBV6-5 and TRBJ1-1; TRBD1 matches 8 bases. The CDR3 has 14 residues. CDR1 is MNHEY and CDR2 is SVGAGI in the germline V gene. Trimming took 5 bases from V and 6 from J; bases not matched to a gene: 8. This CDR3 reads CASSKDRESAEAFF. The CDR3 DNA reads TGTGCCAGCAGTAAGGACAGGGAGTCCGCTGAAGCTTTCTTT.

This clone has a handful of counts. V is TRBV27 and J is TRBJ2-2, with D uncertain. Germline values: CDR1 MNHEY, CDR2 SMNVEV (reference sequence). The CDR3 length is 13 residues. V was clipped by 3 bases and J by 1 base, with 3 bases between them. In DNA form, the CDR3 reads TGTGCCAGCAGTTTGAGGAACACCGGGGAGCTGTTTTTT. This gives the protein CASSLRNTGELFF.

V and J are TRBV11-2 and TRBJ2-1; a possible D gene is TRBD2 (6 bases). The CDR3 runs 15 residues. V was trimmed by 2 bases and J by 7 bases, leaving 15 bases between them. Germline V CDR1 and CDR2: SGHAT, FQNNGV. The CDR3: CASSLIRGGWNEQFF. The CDR3 DNA reads TGTGCCAGCAGCTTAATTCGTGGGGGGTGGAATGAGCAGTTCTTC. The variable domain in full, completed from reference TRBV11-2 and TRBJ2-1, reads EAGVAQSPRYKIIEKRQSVAFWCNPISGHATLYWYQQILGQGPKLLIQFQNNGVVDDSQLPKDRFSAERLKGVDSTLKIQPAKLEDSAVYLCASSLIRGGWNEQFFGPGTRLTVL.

The chain uses TRBV6-5 and TRBJ1-2, with D possibly being TRBD1 (5 bases). Germline CDR1 reads MNHEY; CDR2 reads SVGAGI. The germline V and J ends were trimmed by 2 bases and 6 bases, with 16 bases remaining between them. The CDR3 is 15 amino acids. This chain's CDR3 is CASSYSIGGRDGYTF. The DNA of the CDR3 is TGTGCCAGCAGTTACAGCATCGGGGGACGGGATGGCTACACCTTC.

The CDR3 region has the DNA TGTGCCACCAAGAACCCACAAGCGTACTGGGAGACCCAGTACTTC. This gives the protein CATKNPQAYWETQYF. This chain joins TRBV15 and TRBJ2-5; D not resolved. The CDR3 consists of 15 residues. V lost 7 bases to trimming and J lost 5 bases, with 20 bases between them. The V gene's germline CDR1 is LNHNV and CDR2 YYDKDF (reference sequence).

The chain recombines TRBV19 with TRBJ1-1, with 8 bases matching TRBD1. CDR3 length equals 14 residues. V shed 8 bases, J shed 6 bases, and the junction held 11 bases outside the gene matches. The germline V gene has CDR1 LNHDA and CDR2 SQIVND (reference sequence). CDR3 in DNA: TGTGCCAGTTATAACAGGGGGGGAACCTCTGAAGCTTTCTTT. Translation: CASYNRGGTSEAFF.

The V call is TRBV6-5, the J call TRBJ1-1; 9 bases fit TRBD1. The CDR3 is 13 amino acids. The junction had 3 bases not matched to a gene; V was cut back by 6 bases and J by 4 bases. Germline lookup yields CDR1 MNHEY and CDR2 SVGAGI. This CDR3 is CASSRTGVTEAFF. CDR3 nucleotides: TGTGCCAGCAGCCGGACAGGGGTCACTGAAGCTTTCTTT.

This chain links TRBV28 with TRBJ1-6; 7 bases are a match to TRBD1. Germline values: CDR1 MDHEN, CDR2 SYDVKM. CDR3 length: 13 amino acids. V was pared by 8 bases and J by 7 bases, with 5 bases of the junction left unmatched. The CDR3 coding sequence is TGTGCCAGCTTGACAGGGTTGAATTCACCCCTCCACTTT. Protein product: CASLTGLNSPLHF.

The CDR3 DNA is TGCAGCGTTGAACGGTTCTCTGGAAACACCATATATTTT. The encoded protein is CSVERFSGNTIYF. V and J are TRBV29-1 and TRBJ1-3, with no clear D. The CDR3 consists of 13 residues. V lost 2 bases to trimming and J lost 0 bases, with 5 bases between them. Germline V gene lookup returns CDR1 SQVTM and CDR2 ANQGSEA.

This clone was seen once. The rearrangement joins TRBV7-8 to TRBJ1-6; 7 bases agree with TRBD1. This CDR3 is built from 14 residues. Germline assignment: CDR1 SGHVS and CDR2 FQNEAQ. V trimming: 4 bases; J trimming: 7 bases; junction bases outside the gene matches: 4. The CDR3 here is CASSSRDRNSPLHF. In nucleotides, the CDR3 is TGTGCCAGCAGCTCGCGGGACAGAAATTCACCCCTCCACTTT. Supplemented by reference TRBV7-8 and TRBJ1-6, the full variable domain reads GAGVSQSPRYKVAKRGQDVALRCDPISGHVSLFWYQQALGQGPEFLTYFQNEAQLDKSGLPSDRFFAERPEGSVSTLKIQRTQQEDSAVYLCASSSRDRNSPLHFGNGTRLTVT.

The chain is built from TRBV18 and TRBJ1-1, with 7 bases lining up with TRBD1. The CDR3 contains 14 residues. Trimming removed 4 bases from V and 1 base from J; junction bases left unmatched: 3. Germline V lookup: CDR1 KGHSH, CDR2 LQKENI. The CDR3 nucleotides are TGTGCCAGCTCACGGGGACAGCCGAACACTGAAGCTTTCTTT. Amino acids: CASSRGQPNTEAFF.

The chain couples TRBV11-3 to TRBJ1-3; perhaps TRBD1 as D (5 bases). Trimming shortened V by 4 bases and J by 0 bases, and 10 bases separated the two germline ends. The CDR3 is 15 amino acids. The germline V gene has CDR1 SGHNT and CDR2 YENEEA. In DNA, the CDR3 is TGTGCCAGCAGCTCTGACAGCAGCTCTGGAAACACCATATATTTT. Amino acid sequence: CASSSDSSSGNTIYF.

V gene TRBV18 combines with J gene TRBJ2-4, with 7 positions matching TRBD1. Germline V gene data show CDR1 as KGHSH and CDR2 as LQKENI. The junction had 12 bases not matched to a gene; V was cut back by 2 bases and J by 5 bases. There are 17 residues in the CDR3. The CDR3 is CASSPRTGAVGENIQYF. The CDR3 DNA reads TGTGCCAGCTCACCAAGAACAGGGGCCGTAGGCGAAAACATTCAGTACTTC.

The chain has TRBV28 and TRBJ1-3; D may be TRBD1 (6 bases). Germline V gene data show CDR1 as MDHEN and CDR2 as SYDVKM. This CDR3 is 13 amino acids long. Trimming left V 7 bases short and J 0 bases short, with 7 bases between. As DNA, the CDR3 is TGTGCCAGCACGGACAGCTCTGGAAACACCATATATTTT. Translating gives CASTDSSGNTIYF.

This sequence joins TRBV6-2 or TRBV6-3 and TRBJ2-1; 7 bases are shared with TRBD2. The CDR3 is 15 amino acids. Trimming at V came to 2 bases and at J to 8 bases, leaving 9 bases not matched to a gene. Germline CDR1 and CDR2: MNHEY and SVGEGT. The CDR3 loop reads CASSYGAGAVYEQFF. The CDR3 coding sequence is TGTGCCAGCAGTTACGGGGCGGGAGCTGTGTATGAGCAGTTCTTC.

The chain links TRBV5-6 to TRBJ2-7, with 13 bases matching TRBD2. This CDR3 comprises 16 residues. V shed 0 bases and J 4 bases; nucleotides not matched to a gene: 4. From germline, CDR1 is SGHDT and CDR2 YYEEEE. In DNA, the CDR3 is TGTGCCAGCAGCTTGGAGAGGACTAGCGGGGGATACGAGCAGTACTTC. This codes for CASSLERTSGGYEQYF.

V is TRBV4-1 and J is TRBJ2-6; 7 bases agree with TRBD2. Germline trimming cut 4 bases from V and 0 bases from J; bases unmatched to any gene: 12. CDR1 is MGHRA and CDR2 is YSYEKL in the germline V gene. The CDR3 is made up of 19 amino acids. CDR3 sequence reads: CASSRRWGEGSSGANVLTF. CDR3 nucleotide sequence: TGCGCCAGCAGCCGCCGTTGGGGGGAGGGAAGCTCTGGGGCCAACGTCCTGACTTTC.

The rearrangement joins TRBV5-1 to TRBJ2-3; TRBD1 aligns across 8 bases. The V gene end was trimmed by 0 bases and the J gene end by 1 base; junction bases not matched to a gene: 7. The CDR3 contains 17 residues. CDR1 SGHRS and CDR2 YFSETQ come from the germline V gene. The CDR3 loop is CASSLVELTGGTDTQYF. Written as DNA, the CDR3 is TGCGCCAGCAGCTTGGTTGAGTTGACAGGGGGCACAGATACGCAGTATTTT. The whole variable domain, remainder taken from reference TRBV5-1 and TRBJ2-3, is KAGVTQTPRYLIKTRGQQVTLSCSPISGHRSVSWYQQTPGQGLQFLFEYFSETQRNKGNFPGRFSGRQFSNSRSEMNVSTLELGDSALYLCASSLVELTGGTDTQYFGPGTRLTVL.

The chain couples TRBV4-3 to TRBJ2-1; 16 nucleotides align to TRBD2. The junction had 9 bases not matched to a gene; V was cut back by 0 bases and J by 7 bases. Germline V lookup: CDR1 LGHNA, CDR2 YSLEER. The CDR3 loop spans 19 amino acids. The CDR3 DNA reads as TGCGCCAGCAGCCAAGATCTCTTAGGGGGACTAGCGGGAGGGAATGAGCAGTTCTTC. Translating it yields CASSQDLLGGLAGGNEQFF.

The chain recombines TRBV11-2 with TRBJ1-2, with a weak D call TRBD1 (6 bases). The germline V and J ends were trimmed by 5 bases and 2 bases, with 12 bases remaining between them. The CDR3 length is 14 residues. Germline-derived CDR1 and CDR2 are SGHAT and FQNNGV. The chain's CDR3 is CASSGTGQNYGYTF. The DNA for the CDR3 is TGTGCCAGCAGCGGGACCGGACAGAACTATGGCTACACCTTC.